Below are 12 T cell receptor beta chains sequenced from a single sample in a study of T-cell reconstitution after alpha-beta-depleted transplantation in children. Library preparation (for TCRbeta) was performed with unique molecular identifiers. TCRdb called the PCR reads again in MiXCR, with one record for every CDR3 protein. The profile shows 450,000 to 550,000 distinct CDR3 sequences, 10% to 12% of them singletons. Source: PBMCs, mostly from graft donor cells, taken 180 days after TCRalphabeta/CD19-depleted stem cell transplant. These receptors all come from a female patient aged 2-9 years who had a stem cell transplant for aplastic anemia, so the T cells may come from the graft donor.

The chain is built from TRBV20-1 and TRBJ2-3; the D gene is possibly TRBD1 (5 bases). This CDR3 has 14 residues. Germline V gene lookup returns CDR1 DFQATT and CDR2 SNEGSKA (reference sequence). V was cut by 3 bases and J by 1 base, with 11 bases left in between. In DNA, the CDR3 is TGCAGTGCTAGTGGGGCGGCTCGCACAGATACGCAGTATTTT. Translation gives CSASGAARTDTQYF.

The V and J genes are TRBV20-1 and TRBJ2-3; maybe TRBD2 (6 bases). The V end was cut by 5 bases, the J end by 1 base, with 16 bases between. Per the germline V gene, CDR1 is DFQATT and CDR2 is SNEGSKA (reference sequence). The CDR3 is 15 residues long. In DNA form, the CDR3 reads TGCAGTGCTCCGCGGAGGGTTCAGGGCACAGATACGCAGTATTTT. It is translated as CSAPRRVQGTDTQYF.

This clonotype was seen a handful of times. This sequence joins TRBV12-3 or TRBV12-4 and TRBJ2-5; either TRBD1 or TRBD2 may fit D (5 bases each). The CDR3 has 12 amino acids. The CDR3 nucleotides read TGTGCGACCCGGGGCTTAGGAGAGACCCAGTACTTC. It yields the protein CATRGLGETQYF.

V and J are TRBV3-1 and TRBJ1-5; D uncertain. Germline V lookup: CDR1 LGHDT, CDR2 YNNKEL (reference sequence). The CDR3 covers 15 residues. Trimming shortened V by 3 bases and J by 3 bases, and 12 bases separated the two germline ends. The DNA for the CDR3 is TGTGCCAGCAGCCATCGAAGCACAGACAATCAGCCCCAGCATTTT. Translation: CASSHRSTDNQPQHF.

The chain recombines TRBV7-8 with TRBJ1-2; 7 bases fit TRBD1. CDR3 length: 19 residues. The germline V gene has CDR1 SGHVS and CDR2 FQNEAQ. J gave up 4 bases and V 2 bases, and 19 bases lay outside the gene matches. The CDR3 spells CASSLNPLWTGRGGYGYTF. The DNA for the CDR3 is TGTGCCAGCAGCTTAAACCCTCTGTGGACAGGAAGAGGTGGCTATGGCTACACCTTC.

This clonotype was found a few times. The rearrangement uses TRBV2 and TRBJ1-2; TRBD1 agrees at 7 bases. V lost 5 bases and J lost 0; bases outside the gene matches: 12. The CDR3 totals 17 residues. Germline CDR1 reads SNHLY; CDR2 reads FYNNEI. DNA for the CDR3: TGTGCCAGCAGTACCGTCCTGGGACAGCACGCTAACTATGGCTACACCTTC. Translation gives CASSTVLGQHANYGYTF. Drawing the rest from reference TRBV2 and TRBJ1-2, the complete variable domain is EPEVTQTPSHQVTQMGQEVILRCVPISNHLYFYWYRQILGQKVEFLVSFYNNEISEKSEIFDDQFSVERPDGSNFTLKIRSTKLEDSAMYFCASSTVLGQHANYGYTFGSGTRLTVV.

This clonotype was detected only a few times. This sequence joins TRBV6-2 or TRBV6-3 and TRBJ2-1; 9 positions match TRBD2. CDR1 and CDR2 from the germline V gene are MNHEY and SVGEGT. CDR3 length: 11 amino acids. The CDR3 DNA is TGTACTTCGGCGGGGGGGAATGAGCAGTTCTTC. Protein sequence: CTSAGGNEQFF.

The rearrangement joins TRBV29-1 to TRBJ2-3; tentatively, D is TRBD1 or TRBD2 (5 bases each). The CDR3 totals 15 residues. The germline CDR1 and CDR2 sequences are SQVTM and ANQGSEA. With 7 bases removed from V and 5 bases from J, the gap between germline ends came to 22 bases. The CDR3 protein is CSATAGAVMIDTQYF. The DNA for the CDR3 is TGCAGCGCAACAGCCGGGGCGGTGATGATAGATACGCAGTATTTT.

This clonotype was seen a handful of times. The rearrangement uses TRBV20-1 and TRBJ2-3, with a possible D match to TRBD2 (5 bases). The CDR3 spans 13 residues. Trimming took 3 bases from V and 6 from J, leaving 13 bases between them. Germline V gene lookup returns CDR1 DFQATT and CDR2 SNEGSKA (reference sequence). Here the CDR3 reads CSASFSRGDTQYF. DNA of the CDR3: TGCAGTGCTAGCTTCAGCCGAGGGGATACGCAGTATTTT.

V usage is TRBV5-1 and J usage is TRBJ2-1, with 10 bases matching TRBD1. Germline assignment: CDR1 SGHRS and CDR2 YFSETQ. The CDR3 runs to 16 residues. V gave up 4 bases and J gave up 4 bases; unmatched junction bases: 8. The CDR3 DNA follows: TGCGCCAGCAGCGTATCGGGACAGGGGATTTACAATGAGCAGTTCTTC. It is translated as CASSVSGQGIYNEQFF.

This clonotype turned up a few times. This chain uses TRBV21-1 with TRBJ2-2. TRBV21-1 is a pseudogene locus. CDR3 length equals 17 residues. Here the CDR3 reads CASSKVIRHHPTGELFF. CDR3 in DNA: TGTGCCAGCAGCAAAGTTATCCGACACCACCCCACCGGGGAGCTGTTTTTT.

This clonotype appeared a few times. The chain uses TRBV9 and TRBJ2-2, with TRBD1 matching over 7 bases. The CDR3 is 18 amino acids. Germline V CDR1 and CDR2: SGDLS, YYNGEE. V lost 0 bases, J lost 0 bases, and 8 bases stayed unmatched. The CDR3 protein is CASSVDGAGTANTGELFF. The CDR3 nucleotides are TGTGCCAGCAGCGTAGACGGCGCCGGGACAGCGAACACCGGGGAGCTGTTTTTT.